Sequencing of this T cell receptor beta chain was carried out in a study of T cell repertoires in cytomegalovirus infection. As for the study in general: CMV infection plus the matching HLA type was flagged by public TCR beta signatures. Points from the study as a whole: The ex vivo response showed dominance by HLA-C-restricted CMV-specific TCR beta clonotypes. Based on cumulative public TCR beta family frequency, carriers of CMV plus the relevant HLA were identified.

This clonotype was seen repeatedly, ten times or more. The antigen remains unidentified. Using its own MiXCR run on the reads, TCRdb lists one record per CDR3 protein. The sample includes fewer than 80,000 distinct CDR3 sequences, 3.5% to 4.5% of them seen just once. The germline V gene encodes CDR1 SGHTA and CDR2 FQGNSA. Trimming pared 6 bases from V and 4 bases from J, leaving 12 bases between. The CDR3 is 13 residues long. V and J are TRBV7-2 and TRBJ1-1, with D hard to call. This sequence originates from a human donor in good health (CMV status not recorded). Some clones in this sample may be carry-over from other donors' samples. Source material: PBMCs. The DNA for the CDR3 is TGTGCCAGCAGAAGGGAGAACGGCACTGAAGCTTTCTTT. It is translated as CASRRENGTEAFF.